The clone carrying this T cell receptor beta chain was picked up a small number of times. Its antigen is not identified. Germline CDR1 and CDR2: SNHLY and FYNNEI. Trimming shortened V by 0 bases and J by 10 bases, and 10 bases separated the two germline ends. CDR3 length: 13 amino acids. Molecules of cDNA were individually given unique molecular identifiers that were attached to them. TCRdb independently ran MiXCR on the 5' RACE reads; one entry per CDR3 protein. The sample records around 66,000 distinct CDR3 sequences, around 14% being singletons. The data derive from a study of early T cells in non-severe SARS-CoV-2 infection. Study-wide context: Investigators sequenced bulk RNA drawn from unsorted whole blood, and chains remained unpaired. Points from the study as a whole: Using VDJdb, the matching emphasized anti-spike CD8 responses while missing private and CD4 specificities.

The sequenced sample was whole blood. The clonotype comes from an adult who was a healthcare worker with PCR-confirmed SARS-CoV-2 infection or an uninfected control (not recorded which). V gene TRBV2 combines with J gene TRBJ2-1; D not resolved. The CDR3: CASSEAQNGEQFF. The CDR3 nucleotides are TGTGCCAGCAGTGAAGCCCAAAACGGAGAGCAGTTCTTC.